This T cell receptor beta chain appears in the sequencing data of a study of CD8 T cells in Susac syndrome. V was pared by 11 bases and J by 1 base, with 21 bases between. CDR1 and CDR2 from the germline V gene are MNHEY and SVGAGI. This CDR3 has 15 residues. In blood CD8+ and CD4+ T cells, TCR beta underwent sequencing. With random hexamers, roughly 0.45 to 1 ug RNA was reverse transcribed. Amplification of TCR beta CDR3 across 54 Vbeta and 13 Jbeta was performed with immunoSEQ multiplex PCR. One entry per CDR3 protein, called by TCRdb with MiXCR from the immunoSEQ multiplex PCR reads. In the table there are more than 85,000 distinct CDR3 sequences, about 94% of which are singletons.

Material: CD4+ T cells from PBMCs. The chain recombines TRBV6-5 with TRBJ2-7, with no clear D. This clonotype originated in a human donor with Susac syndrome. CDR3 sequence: CAGRMAQGRSYEQYF. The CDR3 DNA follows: TGTGCCGGTCGCATGGCTCAAGGGCGTTCCTACGAGCAGTACTTC.